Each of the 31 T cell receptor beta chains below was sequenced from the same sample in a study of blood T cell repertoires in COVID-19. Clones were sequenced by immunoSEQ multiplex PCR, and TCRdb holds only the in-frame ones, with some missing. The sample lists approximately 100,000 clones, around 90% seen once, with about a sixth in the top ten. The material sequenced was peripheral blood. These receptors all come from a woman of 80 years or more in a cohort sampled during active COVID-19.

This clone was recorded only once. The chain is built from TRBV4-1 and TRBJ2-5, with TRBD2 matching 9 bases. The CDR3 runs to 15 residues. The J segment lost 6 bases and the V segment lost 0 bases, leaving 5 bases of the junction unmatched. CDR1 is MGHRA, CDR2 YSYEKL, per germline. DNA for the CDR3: TGCGCCAGCAGCCAAGACGATAGCGGGAGAAAGACCCAGTACTTC. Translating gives CASSQDDSGRKTQYF.

CDR3 region: CASSVAGSEAFF. CDR3 nucleotide sequence: TGTGCCAGCAGCGTAGCAGGTTCTGAAGCTTTCTTT. This rearrangement joins TRBV9 to TRBJ1-1; D is ambiguous. Trimming took 0 bases from V and 6 from J, leaving 6 bases between them. Per germline, CDR1 SGDLS and CDR2 YYNGEE. The CDR3 sequence is 12 residues long.

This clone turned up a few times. CDR3 loop: CAWSKTRTGNNEQFF. CDR3 DNA sequence: TGTGCCTGGAGTAAGACTCGGACAGGGAACAATGAGCAGTTCTTC. The V call is TRBV30, the J call TRBJ2-1; TRBD1 matches at 8 bases. Germline trimming cut 2 bases from V and 5 bases from J; bases unmatched to any gene: 8. Germline CDR1 is GTSNPN and CDR2 is SVGIG (reference sequence). The CDR3 is made up of 15 amino acids.

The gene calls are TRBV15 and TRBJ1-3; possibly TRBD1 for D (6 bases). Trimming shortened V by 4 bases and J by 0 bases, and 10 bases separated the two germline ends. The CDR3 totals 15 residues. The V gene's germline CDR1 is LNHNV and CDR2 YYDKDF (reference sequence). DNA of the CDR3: TGTGCCACCAGCACAGACAGGCACTCTGGAAACACCATATATTTT. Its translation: CATSTDRHSGNTIYF.

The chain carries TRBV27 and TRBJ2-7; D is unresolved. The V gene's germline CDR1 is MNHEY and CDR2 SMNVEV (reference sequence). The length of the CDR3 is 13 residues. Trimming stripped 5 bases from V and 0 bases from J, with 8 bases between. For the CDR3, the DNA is TGTGCCAGCAGTCCGAGGAGCTCCTACGAGCAGTACTTC. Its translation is CASSPRSSYEQYF.

The chain's CDR3 is CASSVSGGLSTDTQYF. The CDR3 region has the DNA TGTGCCAGCAGCGTGAGCGGGGGCCTGAGCACAGATACGCAGTATTTT. The rearrangement uses TRBV9 and TRBJ2-3; 8 nucleotides line up with TRBD2. This CDR3 region has 16 residues. From germline, CDR1 is SGDLS and CDR2 YYNGEE. V was clipped by 2 bases and J by 0 bases; unmatched bases: 5. The full variable domain, its missing parts supplied by reference TRBV9 and TRBJ2-3, is DSGVTQTPKHLITATGQRVTLRCSPRSGDLSVYWYQQSLDQGLQFLIQYYNGEERAKGNILERFSAQQFPDLHSELNLSSLELGDSALYFCASSVSGGLSTDTQYFGPGTRLTVL.

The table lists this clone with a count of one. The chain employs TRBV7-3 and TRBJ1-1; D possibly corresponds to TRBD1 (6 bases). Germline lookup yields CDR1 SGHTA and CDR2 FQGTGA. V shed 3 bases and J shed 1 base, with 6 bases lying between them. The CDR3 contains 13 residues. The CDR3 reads CASSFRGNTEAFF. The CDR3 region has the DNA TGTGCCAGCAGCTTCAGGGGGAACACTGAAGCTTTCTTT.

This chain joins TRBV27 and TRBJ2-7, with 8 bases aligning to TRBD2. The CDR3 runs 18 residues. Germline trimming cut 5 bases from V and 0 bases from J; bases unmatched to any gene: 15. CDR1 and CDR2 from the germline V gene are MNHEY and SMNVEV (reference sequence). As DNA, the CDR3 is TGTGCCAGCAGTCCCGCCCACCCGACTAGCGCAAACTCCTACGAGCAGTACTTC. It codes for CASSPAHPTSANSYEQYF.

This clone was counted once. Here the CDR3 reads CASSVGQGDYEQYF. The CDR3 coding sequence is TGTGCCAGCAGCGTCGGACAGGGGGACTACGAGCAGTACTTC. The J gene is TRBJ2-7, the V gene TRBV9, with TRBD1 identical over 10 bases. This CDR3 contains 14 residues. CDR1 SGDLS and CDR2 YYNGEE come from the germline V gene. V gave up 2 bases and J gave up 3 bases; unmatched junction bases: 2.

The CDR3 DNA is TGCGCCAGCAGCCTGGACAGGGGTAACGAGCAGTACTTC. Its protein product is CASSLDRGNEQYF. This chain uses TRBV5-1 with TRBJ2-7, with TRBD1 identical over 9 bases. Germline CDR1 is SGHRS and CDR2 is YFSETQ. The CDR3 extends over 13 amino acids. V shed 4 bases and J 5 bases; nucleotides not matched to a gene: 4.

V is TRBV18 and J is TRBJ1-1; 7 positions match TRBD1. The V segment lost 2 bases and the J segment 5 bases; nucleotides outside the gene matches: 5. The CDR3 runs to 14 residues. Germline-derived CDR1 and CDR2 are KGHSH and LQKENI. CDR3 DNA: TGTGCCAGCTCACCAGACAGGGACGGGACTGAAGCTTTCTTT. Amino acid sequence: CASSPDRDGTEAFF. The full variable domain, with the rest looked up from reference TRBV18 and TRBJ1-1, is NAGVMQNPRHLVRRRGQEARLRCSPMKGHSHVYWYRQLPEEGLKFMVYLQKENIIDESGMPKERFSAEFPKEGPSILRIQQVVRGDSAAYFCASSPDRDGTEAFFGQGTRLTVV.

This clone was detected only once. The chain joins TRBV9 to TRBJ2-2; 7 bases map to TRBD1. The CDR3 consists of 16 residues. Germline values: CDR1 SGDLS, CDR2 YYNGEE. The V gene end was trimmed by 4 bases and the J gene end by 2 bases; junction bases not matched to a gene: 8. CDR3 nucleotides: TGTGCCAGCAGCCAGTCCGGGACAGACAACACCGGGGAGCTGTTTTTT. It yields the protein CASSQSGTDNTGELFF.

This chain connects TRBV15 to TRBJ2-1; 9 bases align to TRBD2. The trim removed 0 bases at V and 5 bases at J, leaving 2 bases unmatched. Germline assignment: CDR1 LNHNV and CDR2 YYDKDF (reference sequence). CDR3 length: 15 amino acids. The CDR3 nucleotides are TGTGCCACCAGCAGAGAGCGGGGGGGCAACAATGAGCAGTTCTTC. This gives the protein CATSRERGGNNEQFF.

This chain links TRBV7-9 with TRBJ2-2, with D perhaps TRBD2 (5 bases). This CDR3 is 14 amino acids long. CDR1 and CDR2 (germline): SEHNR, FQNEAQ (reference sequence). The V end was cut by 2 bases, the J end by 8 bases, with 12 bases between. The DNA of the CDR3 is TGTGCCAGCAGCTTACCGGGGAGAGGTGGGGAGCTGTTTTTT. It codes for CASSLPGRGGELFF.

This CDR3 reads CASSRLSQQGPQHF. In DNA form, the CDR3 reads TGTGCCAGTAGTCGGCTTTCCCAGCAGGGGCCCCAGCATTTT. The chain joins TRBV19 to TRBJ1-5, with a weak D call TRBD1 (5 bases). CDR1 LNHDA and CDR2 SQIVND come from the germline V gene (reference sequence). This CDR3 contains 14 residues. Trimming pared 5 bases from V and 9 bases from J, leaving 17 bases between.

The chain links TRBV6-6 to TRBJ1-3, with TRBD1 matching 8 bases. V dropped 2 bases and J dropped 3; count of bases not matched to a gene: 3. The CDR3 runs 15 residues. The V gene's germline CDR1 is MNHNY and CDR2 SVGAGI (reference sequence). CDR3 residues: CASSYATGDGNTIYF. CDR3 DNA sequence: TGTGCCAGCAGTTACGCGACAGGGGATGGAAACACCATATATTTT.

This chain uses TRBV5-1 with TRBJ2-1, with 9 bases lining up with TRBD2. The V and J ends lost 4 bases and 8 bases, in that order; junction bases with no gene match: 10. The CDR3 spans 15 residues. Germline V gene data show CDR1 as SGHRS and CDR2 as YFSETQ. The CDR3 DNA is TGCGCCAGCAGCCCTCGAGTAGCGGGAGTCGATGAGCAGTTCTTC. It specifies CASSPRVAGVDEQFF. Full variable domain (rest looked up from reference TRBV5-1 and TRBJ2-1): KAGVTQTPRYLIKTRGQQVTLSCSPISGHRSVSWYQQTPGQGLQFLFEYFSETQRNKGNFPGRFSGRQFSNSRSEMNVSTLELGDSALYLCASSPRVAGVDEQFFGPGTRLTVL.

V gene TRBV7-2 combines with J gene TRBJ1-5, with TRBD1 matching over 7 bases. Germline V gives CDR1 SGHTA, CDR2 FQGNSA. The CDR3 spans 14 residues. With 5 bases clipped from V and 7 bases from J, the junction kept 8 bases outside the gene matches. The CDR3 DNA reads TGTGCCAGCAGCACGACAGGGCGGCTCCAGCCCCAGCATTTT. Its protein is CASSTTGRLQPQHF.

The CDR3 DNA is TGTGCCAGTACGGTTAGCTCCTACGAGCAGTACTTC. Translated: CASTVSSYEQYF. The chain has TRBV28 and TRBJ2-7; no reliable D call. Germline CDR1 and CDR2: MDHEN and SYDVKM. V was trimmed by 9 bases and J by 0 bases, leaving 9 bases between them. This CDR3 contains 12 residues. Using reference TRBV28 and TRBJ2-7 for the parts outside the CDR3, the full variable domain is DVKVTQSSRYLVKRTGEKVFLECVQDMDHENMFWYRQDPGLGLRLIYFSYDVKMKEKGDIPEGYSVSREKKERFSLILESASTNQTSMYLCASTVSSYEQYFGPGTRLTVT.

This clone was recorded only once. This chain's CDR3 is CASSELGQGKETQYF. Written as DNA, the CDR3 is TGTGCCAGCAGTGAACTGGGACAGGGTAAAGAGACCCAGTACTTC. The V gene is TRBV2, the J gene TRBJ2-5; 9 nucleotides agree with TRBD1. From germline, CDR1 is SNHLY and CDR2 FYNNEI. V lost 2 bases, J lost 3 bases, and 4 bases stayed unmatched. This CDR3 has 15 amino acids.

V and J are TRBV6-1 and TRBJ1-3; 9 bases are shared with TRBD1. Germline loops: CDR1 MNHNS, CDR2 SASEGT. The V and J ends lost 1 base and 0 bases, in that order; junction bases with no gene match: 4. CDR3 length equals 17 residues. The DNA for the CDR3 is TGTGCCAGCAGTGAAGTGGGGGGACAGGGCTCTGGAAACACCATATATTTT. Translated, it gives CASSEVGGQGSGNTIYF.

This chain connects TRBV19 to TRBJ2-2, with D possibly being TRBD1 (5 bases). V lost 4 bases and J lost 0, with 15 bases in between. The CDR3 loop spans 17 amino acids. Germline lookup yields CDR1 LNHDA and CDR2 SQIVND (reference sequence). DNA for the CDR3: TGTGCCAGTAGTACCGGCAGGGTTACGTCGAACACCGGGGAGCTGTTTTTT. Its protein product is CASSTGRVTSNTGELFF.

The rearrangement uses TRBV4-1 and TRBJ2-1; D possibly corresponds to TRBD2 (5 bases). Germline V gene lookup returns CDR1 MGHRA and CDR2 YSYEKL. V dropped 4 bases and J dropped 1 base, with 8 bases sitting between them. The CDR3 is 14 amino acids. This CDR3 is CASSPDSSYNEQFF. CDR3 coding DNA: TGCGCCAGCAGCCCGGACTCTTCCTACAATGAGCAGTTCTTC.

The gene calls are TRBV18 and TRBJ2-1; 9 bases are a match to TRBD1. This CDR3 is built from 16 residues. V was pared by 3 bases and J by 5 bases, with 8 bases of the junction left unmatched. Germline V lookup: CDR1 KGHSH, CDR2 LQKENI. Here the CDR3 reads CASSPLPGQGNNEQFF. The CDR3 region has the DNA TGTGCCAGCTCACCGCTCCCGGGACAGGGTAACAATGAGCAGTTCTTC.

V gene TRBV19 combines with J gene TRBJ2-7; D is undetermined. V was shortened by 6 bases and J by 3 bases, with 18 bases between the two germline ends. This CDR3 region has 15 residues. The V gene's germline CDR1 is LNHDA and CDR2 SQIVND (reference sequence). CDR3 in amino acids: CASRAPGLSNYEQYF. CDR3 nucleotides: TGTGCCAGTAGGGCGCCGGGTCTTAGTAACTACGAGCAGTACTTC. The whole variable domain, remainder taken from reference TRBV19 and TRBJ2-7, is DGGITQSPKYLFRKEGQNVTLSCEQNLNHDAMYWYRQDPGQGLRLIYYSQIVNDFQKGDIAEGYSVSREKKESFPLTVTSAQKNPTAFYLCASRAPGLSNYEQYFGPGTRLTVT.

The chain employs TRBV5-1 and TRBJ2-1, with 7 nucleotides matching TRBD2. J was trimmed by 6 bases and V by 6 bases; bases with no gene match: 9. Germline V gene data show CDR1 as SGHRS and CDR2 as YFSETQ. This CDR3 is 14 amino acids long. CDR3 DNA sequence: TGCGCCAGCAAGAATCGGACTAGTCTCAATGAGCAGTTCTTC. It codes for CASKNRTSLNEQFF.

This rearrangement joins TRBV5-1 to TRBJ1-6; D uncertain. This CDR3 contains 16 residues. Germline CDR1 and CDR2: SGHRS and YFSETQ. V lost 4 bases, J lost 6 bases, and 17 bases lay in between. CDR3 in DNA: TGCGCCAGCAGCCCCGACGCCCCGGGAAGTAATTCACCCCTCCACTTT. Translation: CASSPDAPGSNSPLHF.

The CDR3 nucleotides are TGCAGTGCTAGTTATGGGCTAGCGGGAAGGACCGGGGAGCTGTTTTTT. Translated: CSASYGLAGRTGELFF. The chain employs TRBV20-1 and TRBJ2-2; 9 bases match TRBD2. Germline V gene data show CDR1 as DFQATT and CDR2 as SNEGSKA (reference sequence). Germline trimming cut 3 bases from V and 5 bases from J; bases unmatched to any gene: 10. The CDR3 spans 16 residues.

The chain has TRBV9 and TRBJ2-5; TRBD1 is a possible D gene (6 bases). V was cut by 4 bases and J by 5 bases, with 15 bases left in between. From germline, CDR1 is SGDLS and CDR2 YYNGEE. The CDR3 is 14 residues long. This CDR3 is CASSPQGWGETQYF. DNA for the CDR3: TGTGCCAGCAGCCCCCAGGGGTGGGGGGAGACCCAGTACTTC.

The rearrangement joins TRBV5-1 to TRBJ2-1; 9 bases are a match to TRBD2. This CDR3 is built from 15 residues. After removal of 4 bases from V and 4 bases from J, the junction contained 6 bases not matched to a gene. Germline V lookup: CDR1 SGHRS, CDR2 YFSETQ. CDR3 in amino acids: CASSISGGTYNEQFF. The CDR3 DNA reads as TGCGCCAGCAGCATAAGCGGGGGGACTTACAATGAGCAGTTCTTC.

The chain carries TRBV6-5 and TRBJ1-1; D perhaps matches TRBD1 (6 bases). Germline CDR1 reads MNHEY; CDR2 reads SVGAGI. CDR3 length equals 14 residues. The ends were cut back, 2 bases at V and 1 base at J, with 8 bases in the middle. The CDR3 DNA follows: TGTGCCAGCAGTTACGGGGGACAGAACACTGAAGCTTTCTTT. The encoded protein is CASSYGGQNTEAFF.